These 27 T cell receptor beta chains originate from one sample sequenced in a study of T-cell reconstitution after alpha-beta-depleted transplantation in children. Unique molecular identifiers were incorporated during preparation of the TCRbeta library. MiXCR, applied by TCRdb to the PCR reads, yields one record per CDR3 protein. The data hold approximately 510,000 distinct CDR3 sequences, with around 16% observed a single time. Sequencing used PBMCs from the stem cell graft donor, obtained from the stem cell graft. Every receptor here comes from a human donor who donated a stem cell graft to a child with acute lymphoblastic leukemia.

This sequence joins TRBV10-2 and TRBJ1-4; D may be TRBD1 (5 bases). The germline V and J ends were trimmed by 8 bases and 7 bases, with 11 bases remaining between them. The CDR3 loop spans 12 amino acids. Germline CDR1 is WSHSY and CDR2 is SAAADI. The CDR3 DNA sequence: TGCGCCAGCCGGGGGAGGGGTGAAAAACTGTTTTTT. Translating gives CASRGRGEKLFF.

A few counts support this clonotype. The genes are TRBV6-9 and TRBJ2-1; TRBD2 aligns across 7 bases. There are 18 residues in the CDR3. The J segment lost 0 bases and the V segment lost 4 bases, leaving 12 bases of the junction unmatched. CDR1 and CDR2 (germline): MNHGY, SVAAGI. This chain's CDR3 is CASSLTSRSLISYNEQFF. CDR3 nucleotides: TGTGCCAGCAGTTTGACTAGCCGCAGTTTGATCTCCTACAATGAGCAGTTCTTC.

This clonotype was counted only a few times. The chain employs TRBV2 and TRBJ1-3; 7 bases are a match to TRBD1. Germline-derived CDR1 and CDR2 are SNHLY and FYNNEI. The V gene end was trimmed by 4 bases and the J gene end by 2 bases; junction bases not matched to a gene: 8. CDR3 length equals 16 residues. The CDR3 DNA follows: TGTGCCAGCAGTGCGTCTCCCGGGACAGCTGGAAACACCATATATTTT. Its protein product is CASSASPGTAGNTIYF. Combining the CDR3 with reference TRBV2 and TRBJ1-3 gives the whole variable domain EPEVTQTPSHQVTQMGQEVILRCVPISNHLYFYWYRQILGQKVEFLVSFYNNEISEKSEIFDDQFSVERPDGSNFTLKIRSTKLEDSAMYFCASSASPGTAGNTIYFGEGSWLTVV.

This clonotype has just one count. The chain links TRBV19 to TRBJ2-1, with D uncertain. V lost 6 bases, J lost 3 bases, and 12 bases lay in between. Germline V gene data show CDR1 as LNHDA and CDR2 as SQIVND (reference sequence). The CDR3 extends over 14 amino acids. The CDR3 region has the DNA TGTGCCAGTAGCTTAGACGGAATCTACAATGAGCAGTTCTTC. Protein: CASSLDGIYNEQFF.

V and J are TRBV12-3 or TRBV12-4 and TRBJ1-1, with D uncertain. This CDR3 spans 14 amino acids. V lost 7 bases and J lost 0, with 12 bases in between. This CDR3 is CASTTGILNTEAFF. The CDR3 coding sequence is TGTGCCAGCACCACCGGAATACTGAACACTGAAGCTTTCTTT.

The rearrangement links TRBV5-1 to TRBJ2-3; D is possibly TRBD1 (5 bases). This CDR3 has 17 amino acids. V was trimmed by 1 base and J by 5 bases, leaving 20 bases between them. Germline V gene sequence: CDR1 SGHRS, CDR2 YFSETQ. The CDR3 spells CASSLTRQSHILDTQYF. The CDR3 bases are TGCGCCAGCAGCTTGACCCGACAGTCGCACATTTTAGATACGCAGTATTTT.

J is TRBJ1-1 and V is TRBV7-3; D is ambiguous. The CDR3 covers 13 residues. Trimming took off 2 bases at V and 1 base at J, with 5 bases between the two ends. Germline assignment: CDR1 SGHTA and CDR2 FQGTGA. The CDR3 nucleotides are TGTGCCAGCAGCTTATGGGAGAACACTGAAGCTTTCTTT. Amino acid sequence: CASSLWENTEAFF.

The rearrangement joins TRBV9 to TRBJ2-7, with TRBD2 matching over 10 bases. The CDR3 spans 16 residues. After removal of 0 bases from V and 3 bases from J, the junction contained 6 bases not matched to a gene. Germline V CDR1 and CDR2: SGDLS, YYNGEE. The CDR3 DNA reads TGTGCCAGCAGCGTAGGGCTAGCGGGAGTCGGCTACGAGCAGTACTTC. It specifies CASSVGLAGVGYEQYF.

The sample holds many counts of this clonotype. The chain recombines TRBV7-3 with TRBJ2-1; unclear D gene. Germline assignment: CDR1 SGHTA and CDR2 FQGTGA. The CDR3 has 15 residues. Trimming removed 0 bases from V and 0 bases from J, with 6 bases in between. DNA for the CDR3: TGTGCCAGCAGCTTAACCCCAGGCTCCTACAATGAGCAGTTCTTC. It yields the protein CASSLTPGSYNEQFF.

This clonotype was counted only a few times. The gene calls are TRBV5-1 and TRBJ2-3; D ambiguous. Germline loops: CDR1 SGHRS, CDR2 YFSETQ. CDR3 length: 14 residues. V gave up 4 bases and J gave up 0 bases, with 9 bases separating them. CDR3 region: CASSLISSTDTQYF. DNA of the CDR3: TGCGCCAGCAGCCTGATTAGTAGCACAGATACGCAGTATTTT.

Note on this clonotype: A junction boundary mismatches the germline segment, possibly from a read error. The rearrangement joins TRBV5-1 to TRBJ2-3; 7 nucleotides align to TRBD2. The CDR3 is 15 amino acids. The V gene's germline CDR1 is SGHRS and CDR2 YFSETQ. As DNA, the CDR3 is TGCGCCAGCAGCTTGGAGGCGGGAGTTGTAGATCCGCAGTATTTT. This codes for CASSLEAGVVDPQYF.

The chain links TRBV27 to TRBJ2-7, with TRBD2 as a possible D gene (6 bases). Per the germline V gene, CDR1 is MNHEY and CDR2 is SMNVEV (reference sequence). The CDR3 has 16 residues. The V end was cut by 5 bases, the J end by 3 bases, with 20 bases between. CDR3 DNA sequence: TGTGCCAGCAGTGACTTGAGCGCCTCGGGGGTCTACGAGCAGTACTTC. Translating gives CASSDLSASGVYEQYF.

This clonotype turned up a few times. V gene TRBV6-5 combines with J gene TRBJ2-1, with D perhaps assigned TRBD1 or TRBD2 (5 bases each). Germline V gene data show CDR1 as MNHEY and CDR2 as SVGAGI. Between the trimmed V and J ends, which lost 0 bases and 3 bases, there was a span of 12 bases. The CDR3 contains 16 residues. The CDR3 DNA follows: TGTGCCAGCAGTTACTCGGGGCGGGCCCACTACAATGAGCAGTTCTTC. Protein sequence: CASSYSGRAHYNEQFF.

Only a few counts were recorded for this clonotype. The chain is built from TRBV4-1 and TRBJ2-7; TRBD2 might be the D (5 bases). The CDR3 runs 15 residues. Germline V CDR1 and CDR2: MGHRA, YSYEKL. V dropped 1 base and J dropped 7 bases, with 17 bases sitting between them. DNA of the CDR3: TGCGCCAGCAGCCAAGTTTGGGCTAGCCAAAATGAGCAGTACTTC. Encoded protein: CASSQVWASQNEQYF.

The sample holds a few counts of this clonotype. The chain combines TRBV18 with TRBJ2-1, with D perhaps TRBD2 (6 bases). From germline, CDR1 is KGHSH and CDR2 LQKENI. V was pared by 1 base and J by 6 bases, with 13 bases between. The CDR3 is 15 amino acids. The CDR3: CASSPRGGVPNEQFF. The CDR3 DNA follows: TGTGCCAGCTCACCACGCGGAGGGGTACCCAATGAGCAGTTCTTC. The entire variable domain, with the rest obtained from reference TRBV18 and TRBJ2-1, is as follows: NAGVMQNPRHLVRRRGQEARLRCSPMKGHSHVYWYRQLPEEGLKFMVYLQKENIIDESGMPKERFSAEFPKEGPSILRIQQVVRGDSAAYFCASSPRGGVPNEQFFGPGTRLTVL.

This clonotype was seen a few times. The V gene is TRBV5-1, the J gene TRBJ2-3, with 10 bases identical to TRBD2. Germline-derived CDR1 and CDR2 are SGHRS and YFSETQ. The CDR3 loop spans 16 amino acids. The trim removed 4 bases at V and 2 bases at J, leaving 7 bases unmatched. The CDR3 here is CASSIWTSGITDTQYF. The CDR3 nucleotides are TGCGCCAGCAGCATTTGGACTAGCGGCATCACAGATACGCAGTATTTT.

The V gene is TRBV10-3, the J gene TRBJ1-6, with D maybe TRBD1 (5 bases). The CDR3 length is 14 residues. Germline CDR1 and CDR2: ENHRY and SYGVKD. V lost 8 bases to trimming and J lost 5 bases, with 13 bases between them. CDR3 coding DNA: TGTGCCATCTCCCGGGACGGGGATAATTCACCCCTCCACTTT. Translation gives CAISRDGDNSPLHF.

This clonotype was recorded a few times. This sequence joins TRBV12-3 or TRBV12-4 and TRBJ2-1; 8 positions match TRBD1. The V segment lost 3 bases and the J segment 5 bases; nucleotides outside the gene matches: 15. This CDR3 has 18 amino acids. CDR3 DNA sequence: TGTGCCAGCAGTTTCCCCCTACGCAGGGGGCGATCGGACAATGAGCAGTTCTTC. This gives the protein CASSFPLRRGRSDNEQFF.

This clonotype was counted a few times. CDR3 amino acids: CASSPGTQRTGELFF. Here the CDR3 DNA reads TGTGCCAGCTCTCCCGGGACCCAAAGAACCGGGGAGCTGTTTTTT. This chain uses TRBV18 with TRBJ2-2; D is perhaps TRBD1 or TRBD2 (5 bases each). The CDR3 sequence is 15 residues long. In germline, CDR1 is KGHSH, CDR2 LQKENI. Trimming stripped 6 bases from V and 5 bases from J, with 16 bases between.

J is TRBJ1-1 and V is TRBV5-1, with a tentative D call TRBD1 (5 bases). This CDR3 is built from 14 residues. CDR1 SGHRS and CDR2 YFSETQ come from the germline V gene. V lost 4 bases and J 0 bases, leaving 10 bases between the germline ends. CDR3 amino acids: CASSALTVNTEAFF. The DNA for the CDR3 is TGCGCCAGCAGCGCACTGACAGTGAACACTGAAGCTTTCTTT.

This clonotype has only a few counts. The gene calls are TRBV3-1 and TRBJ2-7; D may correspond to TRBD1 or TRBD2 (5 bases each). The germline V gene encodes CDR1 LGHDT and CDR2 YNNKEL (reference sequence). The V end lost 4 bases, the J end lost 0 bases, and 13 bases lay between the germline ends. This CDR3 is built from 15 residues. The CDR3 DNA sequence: TGTGCCAGCAGCCTGAGGGGTCACAGCTCCTACGAGCAGTACTTC. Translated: CASSLRGHSSYEQYF.

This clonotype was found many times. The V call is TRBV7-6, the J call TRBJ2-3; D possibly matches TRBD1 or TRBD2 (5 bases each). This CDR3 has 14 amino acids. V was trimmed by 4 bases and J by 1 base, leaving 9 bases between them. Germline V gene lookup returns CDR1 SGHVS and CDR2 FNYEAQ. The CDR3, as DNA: TGTGCCAGCAGCTCGGGACCAGGCACAGATACGCAGTATTTT. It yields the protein CASSSGPGTDTQYF.

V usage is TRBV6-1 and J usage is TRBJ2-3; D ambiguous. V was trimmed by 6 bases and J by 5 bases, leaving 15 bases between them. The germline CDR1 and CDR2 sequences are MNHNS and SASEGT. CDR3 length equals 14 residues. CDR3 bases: TGTGCCAGCAGATTCCGTGAATGGGAAGATACGCAGTATTTT. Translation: CASRFREWEDTQYF.

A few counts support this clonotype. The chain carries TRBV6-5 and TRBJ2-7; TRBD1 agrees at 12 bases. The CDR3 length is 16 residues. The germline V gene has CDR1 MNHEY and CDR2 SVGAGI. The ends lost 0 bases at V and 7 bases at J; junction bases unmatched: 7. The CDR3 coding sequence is TGTGCCAGCAGTTACTCTCCGGGACAGGGGGCTAGTGAGCAGTACTTC. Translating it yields CASSYSPGQGASEQYF.

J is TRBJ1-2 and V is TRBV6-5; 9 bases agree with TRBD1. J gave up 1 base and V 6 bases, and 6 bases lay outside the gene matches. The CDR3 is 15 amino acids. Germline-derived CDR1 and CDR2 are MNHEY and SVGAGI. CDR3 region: CASRYTGGDNYGYTF. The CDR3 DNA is TGTGCCAGCAGGTACACAGGGGGCGATAACTATGGCTACACCTTC.

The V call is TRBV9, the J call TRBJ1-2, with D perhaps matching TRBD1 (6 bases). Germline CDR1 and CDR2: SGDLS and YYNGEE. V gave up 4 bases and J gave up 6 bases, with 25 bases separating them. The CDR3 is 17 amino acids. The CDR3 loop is CASSPGGRRLLSDGYTF. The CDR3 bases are TGTGCCAGCAGCCCCGGGGGGCGCCGTTTGCTATCGGATGGCTACACCTTC.

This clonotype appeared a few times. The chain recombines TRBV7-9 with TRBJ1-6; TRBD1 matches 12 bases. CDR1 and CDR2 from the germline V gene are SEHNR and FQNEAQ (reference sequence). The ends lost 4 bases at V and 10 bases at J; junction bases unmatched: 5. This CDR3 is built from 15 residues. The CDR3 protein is CASSSGQGAGSPLHF. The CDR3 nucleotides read TGTGCCAGCAGCTCGGGACAGGGGGCAGGATCACCCCTCCACTTT.